A selection of T cell receptor beta chains follows, all from one sample in a study of a mutant IDH1 vaccine in newly diagnosed glioma. TCRdb's table, derived via immunoSEQ multiplex PCR, lists solely in-frame clones and lacks some. This sample has 75,000 to 95,000 clones, with about nine tenths found just once. Antigens of these TCRs are unknown. The sequencing used PBMCs, collected from a glioma patient whose treatment included an IDH1 peptide vaccine. The receptors originated from a woman between 45 and 65 years old with glioma. Both conserved end residues are part of each CDR3. Fields, in order: V gene, clone size, D gene, CDR3 length, J gene, CDR3 DNA, CDR3 protein. A D gene is named only where the DNA matches it firmly. Rows may omit the clone size; those that give it use once, few, many or a size class.

TRBV4-1	-	-	17	TRBJ1-3	TGCGCCAGCAGCCAAGATTTTGCGGACTCCTCTGGAAACACCATATATTTT	CASSQDFADSSGNTIYF
TRBV7-8	-	-	12	TRBJ1-1	TGTGCCAGCAGCTTAGCGTTCCGGGAAGCTTTCTTT	CASSLAFREAFF
TRBV7-9	-	TRBD2	19	TRBJ2-1	TGTGCCAGCAGCCCCCACCCGGCTCAGACTAGCGGGAGGTACAATGAGCAGTTCTTC	CASSPHPAQTSGRYNEQFF
TRBV7-8	-	TRBD2	16	TRBJ2-7	TGTGCCAGCAGTCAATATCGGGTAGCGGGAGGCTACGAGCAGTACTTC	CASSQYRVAGGYEQYF
TRBV6-6	once	-	14	TRBJ2-5	TGTGCCAGCAGTTACGGGGGGGCTGGGGAGACCCAGTACTTC	CASSYGGAGETQYF
TRBV28	-	TRBD1	17	TRBJ1-1	TGTGCCAGCAGTCCCCGGACAGGCCGCCTTATGAACACTGAAGCTTTCTTT	CASSPRTGRLMNTEAFF
TRBV7-2	-	TRBD1	16	TRBJ2-5	TGTGCCAGCAGCTTAGGGTCGGGACAGGGCCAAGAGACCCAGTACTTC	CASSLGSGQGQETQYF
TRBV6-6	-	-	12	TRBJ1-6	TGTGCCAGCACTCGAGAGGGATTCGGGAGCCACTTT	CASTREGFGSHF
TRBV7-9	-	-	15	TRBJ2-3	TGTGCCAGCAGCTTAGAAATCGGGAGCACAGATACGCAGTATTTT	CASSLEIGSTDTQYF
TRBV5-1	-	-	17	TRBJ1-1	TGCGCCAGCAGCCCGCTACTGGGAAACCAGGGCCGGTCTGAAGCTTTCTTT	CASSPLLGNQGRSEAFF
TRBV2	-	-	13	TRBJ2-7	TGTGCCAGCAGTGAAGATATGTTAAGAGGGCAGTACTTC	CASSEDMLRGQYF
TRBV20-1	-	-	11	TRBJ2-4	TGCAGCCGCAGGGGTGGAAACATTCAGTACTTC	CSRRGGNIQYF
TRBV5-1	-	-	16	TRBJ2-3	TGCGCCAGCAGCTTGGCTACAGCAATCCAGGGGGATACGCAGTATTTT	CASSLATAIQGDTQYF
TRBV27	-	-	14	TRBJ2-5	TGTGCCAGCAGTTTTAGGGGGGGAGGGGAGACCCAGTACTTC	CASSFRGGGETQYF
TRBV5-1	once	TRBD2	15	TRBJ2-1	TGCGCCAGCAGTATAGCGGGAAGCTCCTACAATGAGCAGTTCTTC	CASSIAGSSYNEQFF
TRBV28	-	TRBD1	18	TRBJ1-3	TGTGCCAGCAGTTGGGACAGGGACCCGATCCGCTCTGGAAACACCATATATTTT	CASSWDRDPIRSGNTIYF
TRBV27	few	TRBD2	18	TRBJ2-3	TGTGCCAGCAGTTTATCGAGGGGCGGGAGGGACTACAGAGATACGCAGTATTTT	CASSLSRGGRDYRDTQYF
TRBV10-1	-	TRBD2	14	TRBJ2-1	TGCGCCAGCTCTAGCGGGAGCGTCTACAATGAGCAGTTCTTC	CASSSGSVYNEQFF
TRBV6-5	-	-	13	TRBJ1-2	TGTGCCAGCAGCTTACAGGAGAACTATGGCTACACCTTC	CASSLQENYGYTF
TRBV10-3	-	TRBD2	16	TRBJ2-3	TGTGCCATCAGTGGAGCGGGACTAGCTCAGGTAGATACGCAGTATTTT	CAISGAGLAQVDTQYF
TRBV2	once	TRBD1	15	TRBJ2-2	TGTGCCAGCAGGACCGGGACAGCGAACACCGGGGAGCTGTTTTTT	CASRTGTANTGELFF
TRBV6-6	-	TRBD1	11	TRBJ2-7	TGTGCCAGCAGTTACGGGACAGCCCTATACTTC	CASSYGTALYF
TRBV9	once	-	17	TRBJ2-5	TGTGCCAGCAGCGTAGATGTGTCCTCCAGGAACGAAGAGACCCAGTACTTC	CASSVDVSSRNEETQYF
TRBV28	-	-	12	TRBJ2-5	TGTGCCAGCAGGGGCTACCCCGCGACCCAGTACTTC	CASRGYPATQYF
TRBV5-1	-	-	13	TRBJ2-5	TGCGCCAGCAGCCCAGGGGTACAAGAGACCCAGTACTTC	CASSPGVQETQYF
TRBV6-5	-	-	15	TRBJ2-1	TGTGCCAGCAGGTATTCCCTGGGCCCGGCCTATGAGCAGTTCTTC	CASRYSLGPAYEQFF
TRBV9	-	-	16	TRBJ1-1	TGTGCCAGTAGCGTACGGGCAGGGTGGGGAAACACTGAAGCTTTCTTT	CASSVRAGWGNTEAFF
TRBV1	-	-	12	TRBJ2-7	TGCACCAGCAGGGGGGCCAGGTACGAGCAGTACTTC	CTSRGARYEQYF
TRBV6-5	-	-	14	TRBJ1-5	TGTGCCAGCAGTTACTCGGACGGGGAACAGCCCCAGCATTTT	CASSYSDGEQPQHF
TRBV10-3	few	-	15	TRBJ1-5	TGTGCCATCAGTGCTCAGGTGGGAAGCAATCAGCCCCAGCATTTT	CAISAQVGSNQPQHF
TRBV5-1	-	TRBD1	14	TRBJ2-1	TGCGCCAGCATGACAGGGTTCGGCTACAATGAGCAGTTCTTC	CASMTGFGYNEQFF
TRBV7-9	-	-	16	TRBJ1-2	TGTGCCAGCAGCTTAAACTTTGGGCAGGGACCCTATGGCTACACCTTC	CASSLNFGQGPYGYTF
TRBV5-1	-	-	13	TRBJ2-7	TGCGCCAGCAGCGTTAAACAGGCCTACGAGCAGTACTTC	CASSVKQAYEQYF
TRBV28	-	TRBD1	13	TRBJ1-1	TGTGCCAGCAGTTTTCAGGGGGCAACTGAAGCTTTCTTT	CASSFQGATEAFF
TRBV5-1	-	TRBD1	14	TRBJ2-1	TGCGCCAGCAGGGACAGGGGGTACGACAATGAGCAGTTCTTC	CASRDRGYDNEQFF
TRBV30	-	-	14	TRBJ2-7	TGTGCCTGGAGTTCCCCCGTTAGAGGACGGAGACAGTACTTC	CAWSSPVRGRRQYF
TRBV10-3	-	-	14	TRBJ1-2	TGTGCCATCAGTGGGGGGGGAGCTAACTATGGCTACACCTTC	CAISGGGANYGYTF
TRBV5-1	-	-	14	TRBJ2-5	TGCGCCAGCAGCTGGTCCCCCGGAGGGGAGACCCAGTACTTC	CASSWSPGGETQYF
TRBV4-1	-	TRBD2	18	TRBJ2-1	TGCGCCAGCAGCCAAGGAAAACTAGCGGTTCTCCACCACAATGAGCAGTTCTTC	CASSQGKLAVLHHNEQFF
TRBV15	once	-	14	TRBJ2-1	TGTGCCACCAGCAGCCCCGGTGGGTACAATGAGCAGTTCTTC	CATSSPGGYNEQFF
TRBV7-3	-	-	16	TRBJ1-1	TGTGCCAGCAGCTTACGCCCTTTGGGAGAGAACACTGAAGCTTTCTTT	CASSLRPLGENTEAFF
TRBV29-1	-	TRBD2	15	TRBJ2-7	TGCAGCGTTGAAGATGGTTCTAGCGGTTACTACGAGCAGTACTTC	CSVEDGSSGYYEQYF
TRBV19	once	TRBD2	14	TRBJ2-1	TGTGCCAGTAGAGGTAGCGGGACAAGTAATGAGCAGTTCTTC	CASRGSGTSNEQFF
TRBV7-9	few	TRBD1	14	TRBJ1-2	TGTGCCAGCAGCGCACAGGGGGAGATCTATGGCTACACCTTC	CASSAQGEIYGYTF
TRBV5-1	-	-	14	TRBJ2-1	TGCGCCAGCAGCGACCGGGACTCTAACAATGAGCAGTTCTTC	CASSDRDSNNEQFF
TRBV6-5	-	TRBD1	16	TRBJ1-1	TGTGCCAGCAGTTACCCCTCCAGGGGGAAAGGTACTGAAGCTTTCTTT	CASSYPSRGKGTEAFF
TRBV7-9	-	-	15	TRBJ1-2	TGTGCCAGCAGCTTACCGGGGGGCATCAACTATGGCTACACCTTC	CASSLPGGINYGYTF
TRBV25-1	-	-	15	TRBJ1-3	TGTGCCAGCAGTGACTTTCAGGGTTCAGGAAACACCATATATTTT	CASSDFQGSGNTIYF
TRBV2	-	TRBD1	14	TRBJ2-7	TGTGCCAGCAGTGGGACAGGGATGACCTACGAGCAGTACTTC	CASSGTGMTYEQYF